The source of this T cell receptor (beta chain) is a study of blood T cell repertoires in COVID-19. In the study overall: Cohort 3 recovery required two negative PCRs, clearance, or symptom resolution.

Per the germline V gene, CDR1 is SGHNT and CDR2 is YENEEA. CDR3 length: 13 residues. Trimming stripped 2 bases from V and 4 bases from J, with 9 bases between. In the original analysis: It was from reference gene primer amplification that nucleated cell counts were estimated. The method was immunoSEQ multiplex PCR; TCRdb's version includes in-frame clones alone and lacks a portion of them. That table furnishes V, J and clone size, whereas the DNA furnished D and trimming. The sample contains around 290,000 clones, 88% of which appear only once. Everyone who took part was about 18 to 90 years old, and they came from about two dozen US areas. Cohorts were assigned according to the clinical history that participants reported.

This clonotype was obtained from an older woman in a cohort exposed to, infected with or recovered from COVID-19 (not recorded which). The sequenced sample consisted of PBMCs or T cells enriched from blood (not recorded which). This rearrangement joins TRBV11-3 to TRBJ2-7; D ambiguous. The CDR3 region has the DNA TGTGCCAGCAGCTTAAGCACAGAGTACGAGCAGTACTTC. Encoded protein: CASSLSTEYEQYF.